This T cell receptor (beta chain) was observed in a study of blood T cell repertoires in COVID-19. Study-wide background: Specimens from acute and convalescent COVID-19 originated in the United States, Italy and Spain.

The study drew participants aged about 18 to 89 years from about two dozen US areas. The study assigned cohorts using participant-reported clinical history. The CDR3 length is 15 residues. V was clipped by 2 bases and J by 4 bases; unmatched bases: 6. In germline, CDR1 is SGHVS, CDR2 FNYEAQ. Original data processing: The assay estimated nucleated cells by amplifying reference gene primers. Libraries were prepared by immunoSEQ multiplex PCR; TCRdb keeps only in-frame clonotypes and omits some of them. V, J and clone size derive from that table, while D and trimming were established from the DNA sequence. This sample has 200,000 to 250,000 clones, with 70% to 90% found just once.

This sequence originates from a woman aged 45-60 years with acute COVID-19. The chain uses TRBV7-6 and TRBJ2-7, with 9 bases fitting TRBD2. The sequencing sample was made of PBMCs or T cells enriched from blood (not recorded which). CDR3 sequence: CASSLTAGGLYEQYF. In DNA, the CDR3 is TGTGCCAGCAGCTTAACGGCGGGAGGGCTTTACGAGCAGTACTTC.